Sequencing of this T cell receptor beta chain was carried out in a study of radiotherapy plus CTLA-4 blockade in lung cancer. The germline V and J ends were trimmed by 3 bases and 5 bases, with 10 bases remaining between them. This CDR3 contains 13 residues. The V gene's germline CDR1 is SGHDN and CDR2 FVKESK. Those patients who had chemo-refractory metastatic non-small-cell lung cancer were given focal radiation along with CTLA-4 blockade through ipilimumab. Profiling relied on immunoSEQ multiplex PCR, and the TCRdb table lists in-frame clones only, not all of them. The table has about 120,000 clones, 70% to 85% seen once.

Sequences were derived from peripheral blood, sampled from a patient treated with radiotherapy plus ipilimumab. The chain couples TRBV14 to TRBJ2-5; D is possibly TRBD2 (5 bases). The sequence was obtained from a human donor with non-small cell lung cancer that progressed on radiotherapy plus ipilimumab. Some clones in this sample may be carry-over from other donors' samples. In DNA, the CDR3 is TGTGCCAGCAGCCACCGAAGGAGGGAGACCCAGTACTTC. Protein sequence: CASSHRRRETQYF.